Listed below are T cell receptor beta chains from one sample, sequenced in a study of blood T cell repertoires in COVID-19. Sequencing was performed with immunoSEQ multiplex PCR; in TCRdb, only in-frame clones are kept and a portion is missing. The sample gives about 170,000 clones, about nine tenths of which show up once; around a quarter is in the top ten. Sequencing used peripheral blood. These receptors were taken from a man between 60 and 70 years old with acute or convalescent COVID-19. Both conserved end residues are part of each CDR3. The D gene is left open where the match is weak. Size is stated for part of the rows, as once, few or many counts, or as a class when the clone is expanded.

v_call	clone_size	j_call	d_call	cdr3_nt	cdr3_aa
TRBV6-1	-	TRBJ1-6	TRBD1	TGTGCCAGCAGTGAAGCTCGGACAGGGGCAAAATATAATTCACCCCTCCACTTT	CASSEARTGAKYNSPLHF
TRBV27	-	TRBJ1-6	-	TGTGCCAGCAGCCCTAGACAGAGTAATTCACCCCTCCACTTT	CASSPRQSNSPLHF
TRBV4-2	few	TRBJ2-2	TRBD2	TGTGCCAGCAGCCAAGTGTACCCGACTAGCGTTACGAACACCGGGGAGCTGTTTTTT	CASSQVYPTSVTNTGELFF
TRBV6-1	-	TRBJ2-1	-	TGTGCCAGCAGTGAGCTAGGGGTAACCTACAATGAGCAGTTCTTC	CASSELGVTYNEQFF
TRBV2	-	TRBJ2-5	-	TGTGCCAGCAGTGAACAACGGCAAGAGACCCAGTACTTC	CASSEQRQETQYF
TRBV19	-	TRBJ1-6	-	TGTGCCAGTAGTGACCACCCTTCCTCCGGGAGGAATTCACCCCTCCACTTT	CASSDHPSSGRNSPLHF
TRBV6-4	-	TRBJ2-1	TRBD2	TGTGCCAGCAGCCGGACTAGCGGGGGCCCCTACAATGAGCAGTTCTTC	CASSRTSGGPYNEQFF
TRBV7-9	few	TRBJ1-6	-	TGTGCCAGCAGCTACACCGGGGCAGGGGATAATTCACCCCTCCACTTT	CASSYTGAGDNSPLHF
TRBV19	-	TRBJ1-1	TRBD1	TGTGCCAGTACCCTCGGGGCAGGGACAGGGAACACTGAAGCTTTCTTT	CASTLGAGTGNTEAFF
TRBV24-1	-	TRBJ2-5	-	TGTGCCACCAGTGCCCCCTGGGCAGGGGGGCCCCAGTACTTC	CATSAPWAGGPQYF
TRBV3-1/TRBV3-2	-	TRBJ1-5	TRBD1	TGTGCCAGCAGCCGGGGACAGCGCAATCAGCCCCAGCATTTT	CASSRGQRNQPQHF
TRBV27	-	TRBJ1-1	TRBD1	TGTGCCAGCAGTTTATCGGGGACAGGGTACACTGAAGCTTTCTTT	CASSLSGTGYTEAFF
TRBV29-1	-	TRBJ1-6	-	TGCAGCGTGCGACAGGTAGAGAATTCACCCCTCCACTTT	CSVRQVENSPLHF
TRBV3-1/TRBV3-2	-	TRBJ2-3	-	TGTGCCAGCAGTTTGACGGGGTCTAGCACAGATACGCAGTATTTT	CASSLTGSSTDTQYF
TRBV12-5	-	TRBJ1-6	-	TGTGCTAGTGGTTTGGTAACTTCTGATAGCTCCTATAATTCACCCCTCCACTTT	CASGLVTSDSSYNSPLHF
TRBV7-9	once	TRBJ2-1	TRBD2	TGTGCCAGCAGCCCAATAAGCGGGGGGGCGGAGAATGAGCAGTTCTTC	CASSPISGGAENEQFF
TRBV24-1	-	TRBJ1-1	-	TGTGCCACCAGTGAGGGCGGGGGCACTGAAGCTTTCTTT	CATSEGGGTEAFF
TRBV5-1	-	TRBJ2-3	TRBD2	TGCGCCAGCGGCATAGCGGGGGGGTCAGATACGCAGTATTTT	CASGIAGGSDTQYF
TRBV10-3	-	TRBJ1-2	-	TGTGCCATCAGTGAATCCGGGACAAATAACTATGGCTACACCTTC	CAISESGTNNYGYTF
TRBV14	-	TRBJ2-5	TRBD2	TGTGCCAGCGGGCTAGCGGGGCTTGGGTCGGAGACCCAGTACTTC	CASGLAGLGSETQYF
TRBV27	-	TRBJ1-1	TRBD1	TGTGCCAGCAGTCGGCGACAGGGGAGGGTCGGCACTGAAGCTTTCTTT	CASSRRQGRVGTEAFF